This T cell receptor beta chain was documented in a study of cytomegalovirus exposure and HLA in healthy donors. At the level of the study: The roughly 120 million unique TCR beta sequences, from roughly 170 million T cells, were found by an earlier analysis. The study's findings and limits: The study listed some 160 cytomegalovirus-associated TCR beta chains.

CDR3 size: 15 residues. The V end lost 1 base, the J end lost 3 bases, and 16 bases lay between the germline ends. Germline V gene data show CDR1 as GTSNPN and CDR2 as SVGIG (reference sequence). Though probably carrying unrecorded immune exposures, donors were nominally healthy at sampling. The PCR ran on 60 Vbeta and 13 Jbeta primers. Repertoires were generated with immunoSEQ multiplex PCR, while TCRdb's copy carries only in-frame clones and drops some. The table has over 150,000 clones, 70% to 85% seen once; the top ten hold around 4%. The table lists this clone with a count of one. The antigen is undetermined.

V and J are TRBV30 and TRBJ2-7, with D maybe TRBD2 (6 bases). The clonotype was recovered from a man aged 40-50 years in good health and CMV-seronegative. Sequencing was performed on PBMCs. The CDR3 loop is CAWSATGTYVYEQYF. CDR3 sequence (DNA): TGTGCCTGGAGTGCAACCGGGACTTATGTCTACGAGCAGTACTTC.